Listed below are T cell receptor beta chains from one sample, sequenced in a study of blood T cell repertoires in COVID-19. The method was immunoSEQ multiplex PCR; TCRdb's version includes in-frame clones alone and lacks a portion of them. The table lists 30,000 to 45,000 clones, 89% of them singletons. The sample taken for sequencing was peripheral blood. The source is a human donor in a cohort sampled during active COVID-19. Both conserved end residues are part of each CDR3. D genes are given only for firm matches. Size values are once, few and many counts, or a class for expanded clones, and some rows have none.

-	TRBV5-1	TRBD1	TRBJ2-5	TGCGCCAGCAGTCAGACAGGGATTCGGGGTGAGACCCAGTACTTC	CASSQTGIRGETQYF
-	TRBV27	-	TRBJ2-1	TGTGCCAGCAGTTTGACGGGTTGGGAGCAGTTCTTC	CASSLTGWEQFF
-	TRBV4-1	TRBD1	TRBJ2-1	TGCGCCAGCAGCCACTTGGGACAGGTAAACAATGAGCAGTTCTTC	CASSHLGQVNNEQFF
-	TRBV6-6	-	TRBJ2-3	TGTGCCAGCAGTTACTCTAACACAGATACGCAGTATTTT	CASSYSNTDTQYF
-	TRBV6-5	-	TRBJ2-7	TGTGCCAGCAGTATAACTACCTACGAGCAGTACTTC	CASSITTYEQYF
-	TRBV6-5	TRBD2	TRBJ2-7	TGTGCCAGCAGTTACCGGGGGGGCTACGAGCAGTACTTC	CASSYRGGYEQYF
-	TRBV18	-	TRBJ1-2	TGTGCCAGCTCACCAAGGACAGACTATGGCTACACCTTC	CASSPRTDYGYTF
once	TRBV5-5	-	TRBJ1-6	TGTGCCAGCAGCGGGGCGCATGAGGATTCACCCCTCCACTTT	CASSGAHEDSPLHF
-	TRBV9	TRBD1	TRBJ2-7	TGTGCCAGCAGCTTCGGACAGGGATCCTACGAGCAGTACTTC	CASSFGQGSYEQYF
-	TRBV29-1	-	TRBJ2-3	TGCAGCGTTGTCATGACAGGTCTCACAGATACGCAGTATTTT	CSVVMTGLTDTQYF
-	TRBV7-9	-	TRBJ2-1	TGTGCCAGCAGCCCTAACGCGCCCGTTAATGAGCAGTTCTTC	CASSPNAPVNEQFF
-	TRBV7-9	TRBD2	TRBJ2-7	TGTGCCAGCAGCACCGGGACTAGCGGGAAATCCTACGAGCAGTACTTC	CASSTGTSGKSYEQYF
few	TRBV14	-	TRBJ2-6	TGTGCCAGCAGCCAAGTGGGCACTGGGGCCAACGTCCTGACTTTC	CASSQVGTGANVLTF
-	TRBV6-5	-	TRBJ1-2	TGTGCCAGCAGGTCCCGGTCGGGTATTAACTATGGCTACACCTTC	CASRSRSGINYGYTF
once	TRBV6-2/TRBV6-3	-	TRBJ1-5	TGTGCCAGCAGCCTTACAGGGTCGGGTCAGCCCCAGCATTTT	CASSLTGSGQPQHF
-	TRBV18	-	TRBJ2-7	TGTGCCAGCTCACCACCGTCCCTCTCCTACGAGCAGTACTTC	CASSPPSLSYEQYF
-	TRBV2	TRBD2	TRBJ2-1	TGTGCCAGCAGGCCTACTAGCGGGAGCTCCTACAATGAGCAGTTCTTC	CASRPTSGSSYNEQFF
-	TRBV5-4	TRBD2	TRBJ2-1	TGTGCCAGCAGCAGACGAGCGGGGGGGGATAATGAGCAGTTCTTC	CASSRRAGGDNEQFF
-	TRBV4-1	TRBD2	TRBJ2-1	TGCGCCAGCAGTGGCAGCGGGGGGAGCTCCTACAATGAGCAGTTCTTC	CASSGSGGSSYNEQFF
-	TRBV7-8	TRBD1	TRBJ2-1	TGTGCCAGCACCCGTAACAGGGGGCCCTACAATGAGCAGTTCTTC	CASTRNRGPYNEQFF
-	TRBV6-1	TRBD2	TRBJ2-2	TGTGCCAGCAGTGCCCGACTAGCTCCAAGGGGCGGGGAGCTGTTTTTT	CASSARLAPRGGELFF
-	TRBV7-2	-	TRBJ1-6	TGTGCCAGCAGCTCGGAGGGGGGGCAATGGAATTCACCCCTCCACTTT	CASSSEGGQWNSPLHF
-	TRBV9	-	TRBJ1-4	TGTGCCAGCAGCGTAGGTTTAAATGAAAAACTGTTTTTT	CASSVGLNEKLFF
-	TRBV10-3	-	TRBJ2-2	TGTGCCATCAGACCTTCGACAGGAGAGAACACCGGGGAGCTGTTTTTT	CAIRPSTGENTGELFF
-	TRBV9	TRBD1	TRBJ1-1	TGTGCCAGCAGCGTAGCTGAACAGGGGGCAGGAGCTTTCTTT	CASSVAEQGAGAFF
-	TRBV11-2	TRBD1	TRBJ1-2	TGTGCCAGCAGCTTAGAGCCTTACTCCGGGACAGGGGGCGACTATGGCTACACCTTC	CASSLEPYSGTGGDYGYTF
-	TRBV19	-	TRBJ2-1	TGTGCCAGTAGTTCTAAAGCGAAGAGCTCCTACAATGAGCAGTTCTTC	CASSSKAKSSYNEQFF
-	TRBV6-1	TRBD2	TRBJ2-7	TGTGCCAGCAGTGAACGCGGGGGGGCCGGGGAGCAGTACTTC	CASSERGGAGEQYF
-	TRBV28	-	TRBJ2-3	TGTGCCAGCAGTTTGGGTCCAAAGAACGGGGATACGCAGTATTTT	CASSLGPKNGDTQYF
-	TRBV7-2	-	TRBJ1-5	TGTGCCAGCAGCAAGACGGTGGGCCTGGGGCCCCAGCATTTT	CASSKTVGLGPQHF
-	TRBV5-1	-	TRBJ2-5	TGCGCCAGCAGCTTGAGGGGTTCCCAAGAGACCCAGTACTTC	CASSLRGSQETQYF
-	TRBV14	-	TRBJ2-3	TGTGCCAGCAGCCAAGATAGGAGTAGCGGTACGCAGTATTTT	CASSQDRSSGTQYF
once	TRBV5-1	-	TRBJ2-5	TGCGCCAGCAGCTTGGCGGGGAACCAAGAGACCCAGTACTTC	CASSLAGNQETQYF
-	TRBV2	TRBD2	TRBJ2-7	TGTGCCAGCAAAAATAGCGGGAGGGCCGACGAGCAGTACTTC	CASKNSGRADEQYF
-	TRBV30	TRBD1	TRBJ2-5	TGTGCCTGGCAACCGGGACAGCTCCCGACCGAGGAGACCCAGTACTTC	CAWQPGQLPTEETQYF
-	TRBV23-1	TRBD1	TRBJ1-5	TGCGCCAGCAGTCATCACAGGGGTAGCAATCAGCCCCAGCATTTT	CASSHHRGSNQPQHF
few	TRBV10-1	-	TRBJ1-5	TGCGCCAGCAGTGAGTGGACGGACAAGAGCAATCAGCCCCAGCATTTT	CASSEWTDKSNQPQHF
-	TRBV11-2	-	TRBJ1-1	TGTGCCAGCAGCTTAGGTCCAGAGAACACTGAAGCTTTCTTT	CASSLGPENTEAFF
-	TRBV12-3/TRBV12-4	-	TRBJ1-2	TGTGCCAGCAGGGGCGACAGCCTCTATGGCTACACCTTC	CASRGDSLYGYTF
once	TRBV6-5	-	TRBJ1-1	TGTGCCACGAGCAAGGACAGCATGAACACTGAAGCTTTCTTT	CATSKDSMNTEAFF
-	TRBV6-2/TRBV6-3	-	TRBJ2-7	TGTGCCAGCAGTTCCACCTACGAGCAGTACTTC	CASSSTYEQYF
-	TRBV5-4	-	TRBJ1-2	TGTGCCAGCAGCGCAAGGGGGTCCTATGGCTACACCTTC	CASSARGSYGYTF